This TCR beta chain was captured by sequencing in a study of vaccination effects on CD4 cells after COVID-19. With respect to this clone: Its antigen remains unknown.

Here immunoSEQ multiplex PCR was the method, and the copy in TCRdb shows in-frame clones only, minus some. The sample shows roughly 63,000 clones, over 70% of them seen only once. The CDR3 runs 15 residues. Germline trimming cut 1 base from V and 4 bases from J; bases unmatched to any gene: 4. Germline V gene sequence: CDR1 SGHKS, CDR2 YYEKEE (reference sequence). Before sequencing took place, the ViraFEST assay used viral peptide pools to expand antigen-specific CD4+ T cells. Following culture for about ten days, CD4+ T cells were isolated. Vaccine recipients lacked prior SARS-CoV-2 infection and had negative nucleocapsid antibodies.

The chain combines TRBV5-5 with TRBJ2-2; 7 bases fit TRBD2. The TCR comes from a human donor who received a COVID-19 vaccine. The sequencing used CD4+ T cells from PBMCs cultured with SARS-CoV-2 spike peptides, collected before COVID-19 vaccination. CDR3 nucleotide sequence: TGTGCCAGCAGCTTGCATGGGGAGGGCACCGGGGAGCTGTTTTTT. This translates into CASSLHGEGTGELFF.